This paragraph reports one T cell receptor (beta chain). Its antigen is not known. This sample was taken from a study of siplizumab effects on memory and regulatory T cells. The study, taken as a whole, reports: Confirmation was lacking for the suppressive function of proliferating Tregs derived from siplizumab cultures.

TCRdb keeps only in-frame clones here, not all; method: immunoSEQ multiplex PCR. The table has around 78,000 clones, more than 80% seen once. Sequenced input: CD8+ T cells sorted from blood. This clonotype was sampled from a human donor in good health.

The CDR3 here is CASSLGSALAKNIQYF. The CDR3 DNA sequence: TGTGCCAGCAGCTTAGGCTCGGCACTAGCCAAAAACATTCAGTACTTC. The rearrangement links TRBV11-2 to TRBJ2-4; D is unclear. CDR1 SGHAT and CDR2 FQNNGV come from the germline V gene. CDR3 length: 16 amino acids. V shed 1 base and J shed 0 bases, with 10 bases lying between them.